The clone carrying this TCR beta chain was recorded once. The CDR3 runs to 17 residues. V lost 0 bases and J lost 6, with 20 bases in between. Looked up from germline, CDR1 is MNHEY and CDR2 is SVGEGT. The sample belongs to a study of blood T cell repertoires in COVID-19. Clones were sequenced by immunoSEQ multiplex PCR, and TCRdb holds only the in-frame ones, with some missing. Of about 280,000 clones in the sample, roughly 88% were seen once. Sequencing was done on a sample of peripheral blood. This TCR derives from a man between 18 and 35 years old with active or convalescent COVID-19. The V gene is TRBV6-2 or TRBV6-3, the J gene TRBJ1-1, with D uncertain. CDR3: CASSYSKAPGGPPEAFF. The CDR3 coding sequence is TGTGCCAGCAGTTACTCGAAAGCGCCGGGAGGCCCCCCTGAAGCTTTCTTT.